Sequencing of this TCR beta chain was carried out in a study of OX40 agonist ivuxolimab in advanced cancers. This table comes from immunoSEQ multiplex PCR, and its TCRdb copy is limited to in-frame clones, with some not included. Of about 52,000 clones in the sample, over 80% were seen once. Germline trimming cut 8 bases from V and 6 bases from J; bases unmatched to any gene: 16. The CDR3 has 16 amino acids. CDR1 LNHDA and CDR2 SQIVND come from the germline V gene (reference sequence). Patients with autoimmune history or systemic immunosuppression were excluded. Sequenced here: CD4+ or CD8+ T cells sorted from blood, sampled in a trial of the OX40 agonist ivuxolimab. This TCR was sampled from an adult with an advanced solid tumor such as melanoma, head and neck, liver or kidney cancer. The rearrangement uses TRBV19 and TRBJ2-1; 7 positions agree with TRBD1. The CDR3 sequence: CASHNAGTEFPNEQFF. The CDR3 DNA follows: TGTGCCAGTCACAACGCCGGGACAGAGTTTCCCAATGAGCAGTTCTTC.